Following are 30 T cell receptor beta chains from one sample sequenced in a study of identical twins. TCRdb fed the 5' RACE reads into MiXCR, producing one record per CDR3 protein. Of about 890,000 distinct CDR3 sequences in the sample, around an eighth were seen once. Separately, the same data were catalogued under a study of yellow fever vaccine responses in identical twins.

The sequenced sample was PBMCs. These receptors came from a woman aged 18-35 years in good health.

The chain couples TRBV6-1 to TRBJ2-1; 9 bases agree with TRBD1. Per the germline V gene, CDR1 is MNHNS and CDR2 is SASEGT. The CDR3 loop spans 15 amino acids. Unmatched junction bases numbered 10, after V lost 6 bases and J lost 7 bases. The CDR3 is CASSLLTGGMNEQFF. Here the CDR3 DNA reads TGTGCCAGCAGCCTTTTGACAGGGGGTATGAATGAGCAGTTCTTC.

This clonotype has just one count. The genes are TRBV12-2 and TRBJ2-2; TRBD2 reflects the table's D call only, with no check against the DNA. TRBV12-2 is a documented pseudogene. This CDR3 has 17 residues. This CDR3 is CASRLCSWVGRQGELFF. The CDR3 region has the DNA TGTGCAAGTCGCTTATGCTCTTGGGTGGGCAGGCAAGGGGAGCTGTTTTTT.

The gene calls are TRBV4-2 and TRBJ2-1; 11 positions match TRBD2. The V and J ends lost 4 bases and 4 bases, in that order; junction bases with no gene match: 15. The CDR3 covers 19 residues. The germline CDR1 and CDR2 sequences are LGHNA and YNFKEQ. CDR3 coding DNA: TGTGCCAGCAGCCCCACAAAGATCAGCTTAGCGGGGGGGTACAATGAGCAGTTCTTC. Translation gives CASSPTKISLAGGYNEQFF.

The chain carries TRBV20-1 and TRBJ2-3, with D possibly being TRBD1 (5 bases). The germline V gene has CDR1 DFQATT and CDR2 SNEGSKA (reference sequence). The CDR3 has 14 residues. Trimming removed 4 bases from V and 3 bases from J, with 14 bases in between. The CDR3: CSANPMGRTDTQYF. CDR3 in DNA: TGCAGTGCTAACCCCATGGGGCGGACAGATACGCAGTATTTT.

This clonotype occurred a few times. The rearrangement uses TRBV7-9 and TRBJ2-1, with a weak D call TRBD2 (5 bases). CDR1 and CDR2 from the germline V gene are SEHNR and FQNEAQ (reference sequence). The CDR3 contains 14 residues. Trimming took 3 bases from V and 5 from J, leaving 11 bases between them. The CDR3 DNA reads as TGTGCCAGCAGCTTCATACGGGGTCACAATGAGCAGTTCTTC. Protein sequence: CASSFIRGHNEQFF.

This clonotype was counted many times. V and J are TRBV20-1 and TRBJ1-1, with 8 bases fitting TRBD1. V dropped 6 bases and J dropped 8; count of bases not matched to a gene: 8. Germline values: CDR1 DFQATT, CDR2 SNEGSKA (reference sequence). This CDR3 region has 12 residues. Here the CDR3 DNA reads TGCAGTGCAAAAACCGGACAGGGCGAAGCTTTCTTT. Translated: CSAKTGQGEAFF.

At least ten counts were recorded for this clonotype. The chain links TRBV5-1 to TRBJ1-1; TRBD1 might be the D (5 bases). The CDR3 is 13 amino acids. Trimming shortened V by 1 base and J by 4 bases, and 8 bases separated the two germline ends. Germline CDR1 SGHRS, CDR2 YFSETQ. This CDR3 reads CASSLIGATEAFF. The CDR3 region has the DNA TGCGCCAGCAGCTTGATAGGGGCCACTGAAGCTTTCTTT.

The chain has TRBV12-3 or TRBV12-4 and TRBJ1-6, with D possibly being TRBD1 (5 bases). V was clipped by 6 bases and J by 9 bases, with 15 bases between them. The CDR3 has 14 residues. CDR3 loop: CASSSDRLSSPLHF. The CDR3 coding sequence is TGTGCCAGCAGCTCAGACAGATTAAGTTCACCCCTCCACTTT.

This clonotype has only a few counts. The chain uses TRBV4-1 and TRBJ2-2, with D perhaps TRBD2 (5 bases). V lost 1 base to trimming and J lost 12 bases, with 6 bases between them. Per the germline V gene, CDR1 is MGHRA and CDR2 is YSYEKL. This CDR3 spans 11 amino acids. This CDR3 reads CASSQGGQLFF. The CDR3 DNA follows: TGCGCCAGCAGCCAAGGAGGGCAGCTGTTTTTT.

This clonotype was counted at least ten times. The V call is TRBV7-8, the J call TRBJ2-1; tentatively, D is TRBD2 (6 bases). CDR3 length equals 13 residues. The germline gives CDR1 SGHVS, CDR2 FQNEAQ. Trimming cost V 6 bases and J 4 bases, with 10 bases left between them. The CDR3: CASSPREYNEQFF. The CDR3 nucleotides are TGTGCCAGCAGTCCTCGGGAGTACAATGAGCAGTTCTTC.

The CDR3 coding sequence is TGTGCCAGCAGCCAAGTTGGTGGGATTTACAATGAGCAGTTCTTC. Its protein product is CASSQVGGIYNEQFF. The J gene is TRBJ2-1, the V gene TRBV14; D unclear. Germline CDR1 and CDR2: SGHDN and FVKESK. The CDR3 is made up of 15 amino acids. V lost 1 base, J lost 4 bases, and 11 bases lay in between.

In its sample, this clonotype was seen a few times. The rearrangement uses TRBV6-6 and TRBJ1-2, with 8 bases aligning to TRBD1. Germline-derived CDR1 and CDR2 are MNHNY and SVGAGI (reference sequence). Losses at the gene ends were 10 bases for V and 3 bases for J; bases not matched to a gene: 7. The CDR3 length is 13 residues. The CDR3 DNA reads as TGTGCCATACGACAGGGACAGGACTATGGCTACACCTTC. Protein product: CAIRQGQDYGYTF.

V and J are TRBV2 and TRBJ1-2, with D tentatively TRBD1 (5 bases). V dropped 3 bases and J dropped 3 bases, with 11 bases sitting between them. The germline V gene encodes CDR1 SNHLY and CDR2 FYNNEI. The CDR3 is made up of 14 amino acids. The CDR3 sequence: CASSEQGKYYGYTF. The CDR3 DNA is TGTGCCAGCAGTGAGCAGGGAAAATACTATGGCTACACCTTC.

In this sample, this clonotype turned up a few times. The chain joins TRBV20-1 to TRBJ1-1, with a tentative D call TRBD1 (5 bases). Trimming took off 5 bases at V and 4 bases at J, with 17 bases between the two ends. This CDR3 region has 14 residues. CDR1 and CDR2 from the germline V gene are DFQATT and SNEGSKA (reference sequence). The CDR3 protein is CSAGTGLPITEAFF. CDR3 DNA: TGCAGTGCTGGGACCGGGCTCCCTATCACTGAAGCTTTCTTT.

The V gene is TRBV7-9, the J gene TRBJ1-1; 9 bases are a match to TRBD1. Germline assignment: CDR1 SEHNR and CDR2 FQNEAQ (reference sequence). The J segment lost 2 bases and the V segment lost 6 bases, leaving 4 bases of the junction unmatched. The CDR3 sequence is 14 residues long. The CDR3 DNA reads TGTGCCAGCAGAGCGGGACAGGGAAACACTGAAGCTTTCTTT. This sequence encodes CASRAGQGNTEAFF.

This clonotype was seen more than once but under ten times. CDR3: CASRDRGRYEQYF. As DNA, the CDR3 is TGTGCCAGCAGGGACAGGGGAAGGTACGAGCAGTACTTC. The V call is TRBV6-4, the J call TRBJ2-7, with 9 positions matching TRBD1. CDR3 size: 13 residues. CDR1 MRHNA and CDR2 SNTAGT come from the germline V gene. V shed 6 bases, J shed 4 bases, and the junction held 4 bases outside the gene matches.

This CDR3 is CATSDLRLAGGETDTQYF. CDR3 DNA sequence: TGTGCCACCAGTGACCTGAGACTAGCGGGAGGCGAGACAGATACGCAGTATTTT. The chain links TRBV24-1 to TRBJ2-3; TRBD2 matches at 13 bases. In germline, CDR1 is KGHDR, CDR2 SFDVKD. This CDR3 contains 18 residues. The ends lost 4 bases at V and 3 bases at J; junction bases unmatched: 9.

This clonotype was recorded many times. The chain uses TRBV6-1 and TRBJ2-3; 8 bases align to TRBD2. J lost 0 bases, V lost 5 bases, and 7 bases had no gene match. CDR3 length: 16 amino acids. Germline V lookup: CDR1 MNHNS, CDR2 SASEGT. Here the CDR3 reads CASSTPSGFSTDTQYF. DNA for the CDR3: TGTGCCAGCAGTACCCCTAGCGGGTTTAGCACAGATACGCAGTATTTT.

This clonotype occurred a few times. The genes are TRBV6-5 and TRBJ2-7, with D unclear. The ends were cut back, 2 bases at V and 6 bases at J, with 11 bases in the middle. CDR1 MNHEY and CDR2 SVGAGI come from the germline V gene. The CDR3 spans 13 residues. This CDR3 is CASSYGRRSEQYV. The CDR3 DNA reads TGTGCCAGCAGTTACGGTCGCAGATCCGAGCAGTACGTC.

The J gene is TRBJ2-7, the V gene TRBV10-3, with D maybe TRBD2 (6 bases). There are 14 residues in the CDR3. V was cut by 10 bases and J by 2 bases, with 18 bases left in between. CDR1 and CDR2 (germline): ENHRY, SYGVKD. This chain's CDR3 is CATSSRDFAYEQYF. The DNA of the CDR3 is TGTGCCACTAGCAGCCGGGACTTTGCCTACGAGCAGTACTTC.

The chain recombines TRBV7-9 with TRBJ2-7, with D perhaps TRBD1 (6 bases). Per the germline V gene, CDR1 is SEHNR and CDR2 is FQNEAQ (reference sequence). Trimming cost V 5 bases and J 2 bases, with 13 bases left between them. There are 14 residues in the CDR3. CDR3 loop: CASSPPWTAYEQYF. The DNA for the CDR3 is TGTGCCAGCAGCCCACCTTGGACAGCCTACGAGCAGTACTTC.

The rearrangement joins TRBV3-1 to TRBJ2-5, with 7 bases fitting TRBD1. J was trimmed by 4 bases and V by 0 bases; bases with no gene match: 17. There are 19 residues in the CDR3. Germline CDR1 and CDR2: LGHDT and YNNKEL (reference sequence). The CDR3 region is CASSQDFGTAAPIRETQYF. In DNA, the CDR3 is TGTGCCAGCAGCCAAGATTTCGGGACAGCTGCCCCCATTCGAGAGACCCAGTACTTC.

The V gene is TRBV4-3, the J gene TRBJ2-5; 7 bases align to TRBD1. Per germline, CDR1 LGHNA and CDR2 YSLEER. V lost 3 bases to trimming and J lost 3 bases; unmatched junction nucleotides: 4. The CDR3 has 14 amino acids. The CDR3 reads CASSHPGQEETQYF. CDR3 in DNA: TGCGCCAGCAGCCATCCCGGACAGGAAGAGACCCAGTACTTC.

CDR3 bases: TGTGCCAGCAGTCGCCGGTCTCTTGGGGAGACCCAGTACTTC. Protein product: CASSRRSLGETQYF. The chain joins TRBV21-1 to TRBJ2-5. TRBV21-1 is a known pseudogene. CDR3 length: 14 amino acids.

The chain employs TRBV11-3 and TRBJ2-2; D is unclear. With 3 bases removed from V and 2 bases from J, the gap between germline ends came to 10 bases. The CDR3 totals 15 residues. Germline-derived CDR1 and CDR2 are SGHNT and YENEEA. CDR3 nucleotides: TGTGCCAGCAGCTTCCTCAGAACCAACACCGGGGAGCTGTTTTTT. It translates to CASSFLRTNTGELFF.

This chain joins TRBV5-1 and TRBJ1-1, with D possibly TRBD1 on 5 matching bases. This CDR3 comprises 13 residues. With 10 bases removed from V and 7 bases from J, the gap between germline ends came to 20 bases. CDR1 SGHRS and CDR2 YFSETQ come from the germline V gene. CDR3 loop: CASGRHLGSEAFF. CDR3 coding DNA: TGCGCCTCAGGGCGCCACCTCGGCAGTGAAGCTTTCTTT.

This rearrangement joins TRBV11-1 to TRBJ2-1, with 8 nucleotides matching TRBD2. This CDR3 spans 15 amino acids. Trimming removed 5 bases from V and 7 bases from J; junction bases left unmatched: 10. CDR1 is SGHAT, CDR2 FQDESV, per germline (reference sequence). This CDR3 reads CASSHPGLGGNEQFF. CDR3 DNA sequence: TGTGCCAGCAGCCATCCGGGACTAGGTGGAAATGAGCAGTTCTTC.

This clonotype occurred once. V gene TRBV20-1 combines with J gene TRBJ2-5, with D possibly being TRBD1 (5 bases). The CDR3 is 12 amino acids. V was shortened by 5 bases and J by 6 bases, with 13 bases between the two germline ends. Germline assignment: CDR1 DFQATT and CDR2 SNEGSKA (reference sequence). CDR3 nucleotide sequence: TGCAGTGCTTACGACAGTGCAAAGACCCAGTACTTC. Its protein product is CSAYDSAKTQYF.

This clonotype has at least ten counts. The chain links TRBV29-1 to TRBJ2-3, with 8 nucleotides matching TRBD2. Germline trimming cut 7 bases from V and 5 bases from J; bases unmatched to any gene: 5. Germline assignment: CDR1 SQVTM and CDR2 ANQGSEA. The CDR3 covers 12 residues. DNA of the CDR3: TGCAGCGGTAGCGGGACGGTAGATACGCAGTATTTT. Its translation is CSGSGTVDTQYF.

This clonotype has more than one count but fewer than ten. The chain carries TRBV10-3 and TRBJ1-1; D uncertain. There are 14 residues in the CDR3. The germline V gene encodes CDR1 ENHRY and CDR2 SYGVKD. The V end lost 2 bases, the J end lost 3 bases, and 10 bases lay between the germline ends. CDR3 amino acids: CAISERQEYTEAFF. The CDR3 DNA reads as TGTGCCATCAGTGAGAGGCAGGAGTACACTGAAGCTTTCTTT.